These 24 T cell receptor beta chains were all obtained from the same sample, sequenced in a study of cytomegalovirus exposure and HLA in healthy donors (dated by TCRdb to about 2017). Library prep was done by the immunoSEQ multiplex PCR assay. The multiplex PCR relied on a mix of 60 forward primers for TCR Vbeta segments and 13 reverse primers for TCR Jbeta segments. TCRdb mirrors the immuneACCESS table, restricted to in-frame sequences. Some clones are absent from its copies; in checked studies, under half trace to an unresolved V gene, and the reason for the others is unknown. The sample yields 120,000 to 150,000 clones; 76% were counted once. The ten largest clones take up over 1.5% of the sample. The sequenced sample consisted of PBMCs. The receptors shown here come from a man aged 40-49 years in good health and CMV-seronegative.

The V gene is TRBV4-2, the J gene TRBJ2-1; 10 nucleotides align to TRBD2. Germline-derived CDR1 and CDR2 are LGHNA and YNFKEQ. CDR3 size: 16 residues. The trim removed 0 bases at V and 2 bases at J, leaving 1 base unmatched. CDR3 sequence reads: CASSQEGLAAYNEQFF. The CDR3, as DNA: TGTGCCAGCAGCCAAGAAGGACTAGCGGCCTACAATGAGCAGTTCTTC.

This rearrangement joins TRBV27 to TRBJ2-2; 7 bases align to TRBD1. In germline, CDR1 is MNHEY, CDR2 SMNVEV (reference sequence). The CDR3 spans 16 residues. Trimming took 3 bases from V and 4 from J; bases not matched to a gene: 8. CDR3 bases: TGTGCCAGCAGTTTCTGGCGACAGGGTATCACCGGGGAGCTGTTTTTT. It yields the protein CASSFWRQGITGELFF.

Regarding this clone: Other DNA variants within this sample encode the same CDR3. The chain couples TRBV28 to TRBJ1-4; maybe TRBD1 (5 bases). The CDR3 consists of 12 residues. Germline-derived CDR1 and CDR2 are MDHEN and SYDVKM. Trimming pared 2 bases from V and 8 bases from J, leaving 6 bases between. CDR3 in amino acids: CASSLGGEKLFF. CDR3 nucleotides: TGTGCCAGCAGTTTAGGGGGGGAAAAACTGTTTTTT.

The J gene is TRBJ2-5, the V gene TRBV7-9; 7 bases agree with TRBD1. The junction had 12 bases not matched to a gene; V was cut back by 5 bases and J by 0 bases. This CDR3 has 17 amino acids. Germline CDR1 is SEHNR and CDR2 is FQNEAQ (reference sequence). The CDR3 region has the DNA TGTGCCAGCAGCCCTAGGACAGGAGAGCTGTACCAAGAGACCCAGTACTTC. It translates to CASSPRTGELYQETQYF.

This sequence joins TRBV19 and TRBJ1-1; D is ambiguous. The ends were cut back, 1 base at V and 4 bases at J, with 4 bases in the middle. CDR1 and CDR2 from the germline V gene are LNHDA and SQIVND (reference sequence). The CDR3 runs to 12 residues. The CDR3 sequence is CASSIGATEAFF. The DNA of the CDR3 is TGTGCCAGTAGTATAGGGGCCACTGAAGCTTTCTTT.

The genes are TRBV9 and TRBJ2-2; 8 nucleotides line up with TRBD1. Germline loops: CDR1 SGDLS, CDR2 YYNGEE. The V segment lost 3 bases and the J segment 0 bases; nucleotides outside the gene matches: 4. The CDR3 contains 16 residues. The CDR3 DNA reads as TGTGCCAGCAGCGCCACAGGGGGAGCGAACACCGGGGAGCTGTTTTTT. It translates to CASSATGGANTGELFF. Together with reference TRBV9 and TRBJ2-2, the CDR3 gives the full variable domain: DSGVTQTPKHLITATGQRVTLRCSPRSGDLSVYWYQQSLDQGLQFLIQYYNGEERAKGNILERFSAQQFPDLHSELNLSSLELGDSALYFCASSATGGANTGELFFGEGSRLTVL.

V and J are TRBV13 and TRBJ2-7; 9 nucleotides align to TRBD1. CDR3 length: 15 residues. CDR1 and CDR2 from the germline V gene are PRHDT and FYEKMQ (reference sequence). After removal of 4 bases from V and 3 bases from J, the junction contained 7 bases not matched to a gene. CDR3 amino acids: CASSSPGTGNYEQYF. In DNA form, the CDR3 reads TGTGCCAGCAGCTCCCCCGGGACAGGGAACTACGAGCAGTACTTC. Complete variable domain (other parts from reference TRBV13 and TRBJ2-7): AAGVIQSPRHLIKEKRETATLKCYPIPRHDTVYWYQQGPGQDPQFLISFYEKMQSDKGSIPDRFSAQQFSDYHSELNMSSLELGDSALYFCASSSPGTGNYEQYFGPGTRLTVT.

The chain has TRBV9 and TRBJ2-7; TRBD2 might be the D (6 bases). The CDR3 is 14 amino acids. The V and J ends lost 4 bases and 5 bases respectively, with 16 bases between them. Looked up from germline, CDR1 is SGDLS and CDR2 is YYNGEE. The CDR3 sequence is CASSPEGGEDEQYF. CDR3 in DNA: TGTGCCAGCAGCCCCGAAGGAGGGGAGGACGAGCAGTACTTC.

This chain links TRBV28 with TRBJ1-1; 7 nucleotides align to TRBD1. Losses at the gene ends were 3 bases for V and 3 bases for J; bases not matched to a gene: 4. Germline V lookup: CDR1 MDHEN, CDR2 SYDVKM. This CDR3 region has 14 residues. The CDR3 region has the DNA TGTGCCAGCAGTTTTAGGGGGCGCGACACTGAAGCTTTCTTT. Amino acid sequence: CASSFRGRDTEAFF.

J is TRBJ2-5 and V is TRBV5-1, with D perhaps TRBD1 (6 bases). CDR3 length: 15 amino acids. V lost 0 bases and J 4 bases, leaving 13 bases between the germline ends. Germline V gene sequence: CDR1 SGHRS, CDR2 YFSETQ. CDR3 coding DNA: TGCGCCAGCAGCTTGGATACAGGGACGAGAGAGACCCAGTACTTC. Translating it yields CASSLDTGTRETQYF.

This chain uses TRBV21-1 with TRBJ2-5; the DNA was not compared with TRBD2, the D call given in the table. TRBV21-1 is termed a pseudogene. The CDR3 runs to 14 residues. The CDR3 region has the DNA TGTGCCAGCAGGAAGCGTGGGGGGCAAGAGACCCAGTACTTC. Translation: CASRKRGGQETQYF.

The chain has TRBV29-1 and TRBJ2-7; D is possibly TRBD2 (5 bases). Germline CDR1 SQVTM, CDR2 ANQGSEA. Between the trimmed V and J ends, which lost 3 bases and 13 bases, there was a span of 19 bases. CDR3 length: 12 amino acids. This chain's CDR3 is CSVEERDSEVYF. CDR3 nucleotide sequence: TGCAGCGTTGAGGAACGGGATTCTGAAGTCTACTTC.

The chain joins TRBV28 to TRBJ2-7, with TRBD2 identical over 11 bases. Germline V gene sequence: CDR1 MDHEN, CDR2 SYDVKM. V lost 9 bases, J lost 6 bases, and 10 bases stayed unmatched. This CDR3 has 14 amino acids. CDR3 in DNA: TGTGCCAGTGCGTGGGCTAGCGGGGGGTTCGAGCAGTACTTC. Its translation: CASAWASGGFEQYF.

A single count supports this clone. The CDR3 DNA reads TGTGCCAGTTATGACAGGGGAGACTATGGCTACACCTTC. Its protein product is CASYDRGDYGYTF. J is TRBJ1-2 and V is TRBV28; 8 bases are a match to TRBD1. The length of the CDR3 is 13 residues. Germline CDR1 reads MDHEN; CDR2 reads SYDVKM. J was trimmed by 3 bases and V by 9 bases; bases with no gene match: 6.

The table lists this clone with a few counts. The chain recombines TRBV6-1 with TRBJ1-4; TRBD1 agrees at 7 bases. The CDR3 is made up of 15 amino acids. Germline CDR1 MNHNS, CDR2 SASEGT. The J segment lost 7 bases and the V segment lost 1 base, leaving 6 bases of the junction unmatched. CDR3 protein: CASSEGRGTAEKLFF. In nucleotides, the CDR3 is TGTGCCAGCAGTGAAGGTCGAGGGACAGCTGAAAAACTGTTTTTT.

The chain uses TRBV20-1 and TRBJ2-7; maybe TRBD2 (5 bases). The V end was cut by 1 base, the J end by 4 bases, with 5 bases between. The length of the CDR3 is 11 residues. The germline CDR1 and CDR2 sequences are DFQATT and SNEGSKA (reference sequence). CDR3 DNA sequence: TGCAGTGCTAGAGGGGAGTACGAGCAGTACTTC. Translating it yields CSARGEYEQYF.

This chain connects TRBV7-7 to TRBJ2-7; tentative D call: TRBD1 (5 bases). CDR3 length: 15 amino acids. Between the trimmed V and J ends, which lost 1 base and 0 bases, there was a span of 10 bases. CDR1 is SSHAT and CDR2 is FNYEAQ in the germline V gene (reference sequence). The CDR3, as DNA: TGTGCCAGCAGCTTAGGGGGCCCCCGCTCCTACGAGCAGTACTTC. It translates to CASSLGGPRSYEQYF.

This clone was seen more than once but under ten times. Other DNA sequences in the sample encode the same CDR3. This chain uses TRBV28 with TRBJ1-1; D is ambiguous. V shed 3 bases and J shed 2 bases, with 7 bases lying between them. Looked up from germline, CDR1 is MDHEN and CDR2 is SYDVKM. The length of the CDR3 is 13 residues. CDR3 coding DNA: TGTGCCAGCAGTTTCAGAGGTAACACTGAAGCTTTCTTT. It translates to CASSFRGNTEAFF.

The V call is TRBV11-2, the J call TRBJ2-2; possible D gene TRBD1, 8 bases. The length of the CDR3 is 16 residues. Germline V gene sequence: CDR1 SGHAT, CDR2 FQNNGV. V was trimmed by 1 base and J by 6 bases, leaving 15 bases between them. As DNA, the CDR3 is TGTGCCAGCAGCTTAGGTTACAGGGGGGGCCCCGGGGAGCTGTTTTTT. The encoded protein is CASSLGYRGGPGELFF.

This clone showed up just a few times. V is TRBV6-5 and J is TRBJ1-5; 7 positions agree with TRBD1. V lost 8 bases and J lost 4; bases outside the gene matches: 8. CDR3 length: 14 residues. Germline assignment: CDR1 MNHEY and CDR2 SVGAGI. In DNA form, the CDR3 reads TGTGCCAGCGGGGGACAGCAAGCTAATCAGCCCCAGCATTTT. It translates to CASGGQQANQPQHF.

The V gene is TRBV6-5, the J gene TRBJ1-5; maybe TRBD1 (6 bases). Germline values: CDR1 MNHEY, CDR2 SVGAGI. The CDR3 extends over 14 amino acids. Trimming stripped 8 bases from V and 0 bases from J, with 11 bases between. The CDR3 is CASGGQLSNQPQHF. Here the CDR3 DNA reads TGTGCCAGCGGTGGACAGCTTAGCAATCAGCCCCAGCATTTT.

This clone has only one observation. V usage is TRBV19 and J usage is TRBJ1-1, with 9 nucleotides matching TRBD1. The CDR3 covers 14 residues. J was trimmed by 4 bases and V by 4 bases; bases with no gene match: 4. From germline, CDR1 is LNHDA and CDR2 SQIVND (reference sequence). CDR3 nucleotide sequence: TGTGCCAGTAGTAGGGACAGGGATTTCACTGAAGCTTTCTTT. Translation: CASSRDRDFTEAFF.

The sample holds one count of this clone. This sequence joins TRBV19 and TRBJ2-2; TRBD2 agrees at 12 bases. CDR3 length: 18 amino acids. CDR1 is LNHDA and CDR2 is SQIVND in the germline V gene (reference sequence). V dropped 5 bases and J dropped 0; count of bases not matched to a gene: 7. CDR3 nucleotide sequence: TGTGCCAGTAGTCAGAGGCTAGCGGGAGGGCCGAACACCGGGGAGCTGTTTTTT. It encodes CASSQRLAGGPNTGELFF.

This sequence joins TRBV25-1 and TRBJ1-1; D might be TRBD1 (5 bases). V was clipped by 8 bases and J by 0 bases, with 13 bases between them. Germline lookup yields CDR1 MGHDK and CDR2 SYGVNS. The CDR3 sequence is 14 residues long. The CDR3 DNA is TGTGCCAGCCGGGGGGAGACACTGAACACTGAAGCTTTCTTT. Residues: CASRGETLNTEAFF.